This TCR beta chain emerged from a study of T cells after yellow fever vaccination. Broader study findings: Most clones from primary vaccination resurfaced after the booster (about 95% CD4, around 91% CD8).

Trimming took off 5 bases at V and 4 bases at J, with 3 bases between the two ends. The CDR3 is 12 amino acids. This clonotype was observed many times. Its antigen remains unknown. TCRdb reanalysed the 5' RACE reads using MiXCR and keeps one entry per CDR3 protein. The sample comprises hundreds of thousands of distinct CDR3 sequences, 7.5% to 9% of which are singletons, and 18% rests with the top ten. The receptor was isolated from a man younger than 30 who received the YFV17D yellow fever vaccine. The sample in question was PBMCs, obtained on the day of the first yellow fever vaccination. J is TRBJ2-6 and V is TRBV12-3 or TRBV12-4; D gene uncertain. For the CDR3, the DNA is TGTGCCAGCAGTCCCGGGGCCAACGTCCTGACTTTC. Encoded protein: CASSPGANVLTF.